Below, 16 T cell receptor beta chains from the same sample are listed, as sequenced in a study of T-cell reconstitution after alpha-beta-depleted transplantation in children. During its preparation, the TCRbeta library received unique molecular identifiers. Each CDR3 protein is one row after TCRdb ran MiXCR on the PCR reads. The sample contains about 1,000,000 distinct CDR3 sequences, about 31% of which appear only once. The sequences come from PBMCs, mostly from graft donor cells, collected 360 days after TCRalphabeta/CD19-depleted stem cell transplant. The receptors here all came from a boy under two years old who had a stem cell transplant for SCID, so the T cells may come from the graft donor.

V is TRBV5-1 and J is TRBJ1-2, with TRBD1 as a possible D gene (6 bases). The CDR3 sequence is 14 residues long. V dropped 2 bases and J dropped 8 bases, with 16 bases sitting between them. CDR1 and CDR2 (germline): SGHRS, YFSETQ. The CDR3 spells CASSFQQGTSGYTF. Here the CDR3 DNA reads TGCGCCAGCAGCTTCCAACAGGGAACAAGCGGCTACACCTTC.

V gene TRBV20-1 combines with J gene TRBJ1-1, with D unresolved. Trimming left V 2 bases short and J 6 bases short, with 13 bases between. The CDR3 is 13 residues long. Germline V gene sequence: CDR1 DFQATT, CDR2 SNEGSKA (reference sequence). The CDR3 protein is CSARNLARAEAFF. The CDR3 bases are TGCAGTGCTAGAAACTTGGCGAGAGCTGAAGCTTTCTTT.

V usage is TRBV7-2 and J usage is TRBJ2-3; 13 bases are shared with TRBD2. The V gene's germline CDR1 is SGHTA and CDR2 FQGNSA. There are 15 residues in the CDR3. V trimming: 4 bases; J trimming: 4 bases; junction bases outside the gene matches: 2. The CDR3 nucleotides are TGTGCCAGCAGCTACGGGACTAGCGGGGCAGATACGCAGTATTTT. Translating it yields CASSYGTSGADTQYF.

The V gene is TRBV20-1, the J gene TRBJ2-1; TRBD2 matches 10 bases. The CDR3 has 15 residues. V lost 5 bases to trimming and J lost 9 bases; unmatched junction nucleotides: 13. The germline CDR1 and CDR2 sequences are DFQATT and SNEGSKA (reference sequence). CDR3: CSASLAGPTEREQFF. The CDR3 DNA is TGCAGTGCTTCACTAGCGGGGCCTACCGAACGTGAGCAGTTCTTC.

The chain uses TRBV19 and TRBJ2-3; the match to TRBD2 covers 7 bases. Germline V gene data show CDR1 as LNHDA and CDR2 as SQIVND (reference sequence). CDR3 size: 11 residues. J was trimmed by 5 bases and V by 8 bases; bases with no gene match: 1. CDR3 nucleotide sequence: TGTGCCAGTGGGGAGGGAGATACGCAGTATTTT. Its protein is CASGEGDTQYF.

The table lists this clonotype with many counts. The chain employs TRBV27 and TRBJ1-5; maybe TRBD1 (6 bases). This CDR3 contains 15 residues. Trimming removed 4 bases at V and 5 bases at J, with 15 bases between. The germline CDR1 and CDR2 sequences are MNHEY and SMNVEV (reference sequence). This CDR3 is CASSSLGTSYQPQHF. The CDR3 nucleotides read TGTGCCAGCAGTTCCTTGGGGACATCTTATCAGCCCCAGCATTTT.

V is TRBV7-2 and J is TRBJ2-7; 7 bases agree with TRBD1. Losses at the gene ends were 0 bases for V and 2 bases for J; bases not matched to a gene: 10. Germline loops: CDR1 SGHTA, CDR2 FQGNSA. The CDR3 runs to 17 residues. CDR3 sequence reads: CASSLAGGRDTPYEQYF. The DNA of the CDR3 is TGTGCCAGCAGCTTAGCAGGGGGCCGGGACACACCCTACGAGCAGTACTTC.

This clonotype was counted a few times. The rearrangement links TRBV6-1 to TRBJ2-7; D gene ambiguous. The V gene's germline CDR1 is MNHNS and CDR2 SASEGT. CDR3 length equals 13 residues. The germline V and J ends were trimmed by 5 bases and 6 bases, with 14 bases remaining between them. The CDR3: CASSSRYNSEQYF. CDR3 sequence (DNA): TGTGCCAGCAGTAGCAGGTATAACTCCGAGCAGTACTTC.

The chain joins TRBV12-3 or TRBV12-4 to TRBJ2-1; 9 bases align to TRBD2. V shed 6 bases and J 3 bases; nucleotides not matched to a gene: 12. The CDR3 has 17 residues. The CDR3 sequence: CASSPRAGGTYYNEQFF. CDR3 coding DNA: TGTGCCAGCAGCCCCCGTGCGGGGGGGACATACTACAATGAGCAGTTCTTC.

J is TRBJ1-5 and V is TRBV15; TRBD1 agrees at 8 bases. This CDR3 has 15 residues. V lost 3 bases to trimming and J lost 4 bases; unmatched junction nucleotides: 5. Germline lookup yields CDR1 LNHNV and CDR2 YYDKDF (reference sequence). The CDR3 protein is CATSSLGQANQPQHF. In DNA, the CDR3 is TGTGCCACCAGCAGCCTGGGACAGGCTAATCAGCCCCAGCATTTT. Full variable domain (outside the CDR3, taken from reference TRBV15 and TRBJ1-5): DAMVIQNPRYQVTQFGKPVTLSCSQTLNHNVMYWYQQKSSQAPKLLFHYYDKDFNNEADTPDNFQSRRPNTSFCFLDIRSPGLGDTAMYLCATSSLGQANQPQHFGDGTRLSIL.

This clonotype was counted a few times. V is TRBV14 and J is TRBJ2-7, with TRBD2 matching over 8 bases. In germline, CDR1 is SGHDN, CDR2 FVKESK. The CDR3 is 17 residues long. V shed 1 base, J shed 2 bases, and the junction held 10 bases outside the gene matches. The CDR3 protein is CASSQGEPAGATYEQYF. As DNA, the CDR3 is TGTGCCAGCAGCCAAGGGGAACCAGCGGGGGCAACCTACGAGCAGTACTTC.

This clonotype was observed a few times. In DNA form, the CDR3 reads TGCGCCAGCAGCCAAGAGGGCCAGACCAACACGGCAGATACGCAGTATTTT. It yields the protein CASSQEGQTNTADTQYF. The J gene is TRBJ2-3, the V gene TRBV4-1, with D unresolved. Trimming pared 0 bases from V and 4 bases from J, leaving 17 bases between. CDR1 is MGHRA, CDR2 YSYEKL, per germline. There are 17 residues in the CDR3.

This clonotype came up a few times. The rearrangement uses TRBV20-1 and TRBJ1-5; 11 nucleotides agree with TRBD1. The CDR3 has 14 amino acids. Germline assignment: CDR1 DFQATT and CDR2 SNEGSKA (reference sequence). V shed 3 bases, J shed 5 bases, and the junction held 3 bases outside the gene matches. Written as DNA, the CDR3 is TGCAGTGCTAGCGGGGACAGGGGGTATCAGCCCCAGCATTTT. It is translated as CSASGDRGYQPQHF.

This clonotype was detected only a few times. The chain links TRBV20-1 to TRBJ1-6, with D unresolved. This CDR3 region has 14 residues. Trimming pared 0 bases from V and 7 bases from J, leaving 10 bases between. Germline assignment: CDR1 DFQATT and CDR2 SNEGSKA (reference sequence). The CDR3 bases are TGCAGTGCTAGAGATCCACAGCAGAATTCACCCCTCCACTTT. This encodes CSARDPQQNSPLHF.

V gene TRBV2 combines with J gene TRBJ1-6; D possibly corresponds to TRBD1 (6 bases). The CDR3 has 12 amino acids. CDR1 and CDR2 (germline): SNHLY, FYNNEI. With 8 bases removed from V and 8 bases from J, the gap between germline ends came to 10 bases. The chain's CDR3 is CASGQGYSPLHF. The CDR3 nucleotides are TGTGCCAGCGGTCAGGGGTATTCACCCCTCCACTTT. Full variable domain (rest looked up from reference TRBV2 and TRBJ1-6): EPEVTQTPSHQVTQMGQEVILRCVPISNHLYFYWYRQILGQKVEFLVSFYNNEISEKSEIFDDQFSVERPDGSNFTLKIRSTKLEDSAMYFCASGQGYSPLHFGNGTRLTVT.

The J gene is TRBJ1-1, the V gene TRBV7-9; D gene unclear. Trimming left V 8 bases short and J 0 bases short, with 19 bases between. This CDR3 region has 16 residues. From germline, CDR1 is SEHNR and CDR2 FQNEAQ (reference sequence). For the CDR3, the DNA is TGTGCCAGCCTAGGTAAAAGAGATTTGATGAACACTGAAGCTTTCTTT. Protein: CASLGKRDLMNTEAFF.